This T cell receptor (beta chain) is from a study of tumor-infiltrating lymphocytes in primary liver carcinoma. On the study more broadly: Each sample had roughly 3.65 to 8 million productive TCRbeta reads regardless of tissue type. Notes on the study in general: Tumors had a significantly higher top-250-clone fraction than blood (p = 0.039).

Germline DNA was also extracted, and blood RNA was taken from unsorted whole blood. Those patients suffered from chronic HBV infection and were treatment-naive. To note about this clonotype: The target antigen is unknown.

Reverse transcription of approximately 500 ng total RNA with a constant-region primer produced TCR beta cDNA. For TCR beta, libraries were produced by three nested multiplex PCR rounds using slightly modified ARM-PCR. The study ran its first two PCR rounds for around 10 cycles each, using TRBV1-TRBV30 forward primers and a C-beta reverse primer. Using its own MiXCR run on the multiplex PCR reads, TCRdb lists one record per CDR3 protein. The data show roughly 330,000 distinct CDR3 sequences, about two thirds seen once. The germline V gene has CDR1 MNHNS and CDR2 SASEGT. The V end was cut by 7 bases, the J end by 7 bases, with 25 bases between. The CDR3 is 17 residues long.

The sample comprised peripheral blood. The chain couples TRBV6-1 to TRBJ2-2; the D gene is possibly TRBD1 (7 bases). The sequence derives from a man aged 35 to 55 with primary liver carcinoma and hepatitis B virus infection. The CDR3: CASKIIGGGLRYGELFF. CDR3 coding DNA: TGTGCCAGCAAGATTATTGGAGGGGGCCTTCGGTACGGGGAGCTGTTTTTT.